The subject of this entry is one TCR beta chain. Recovered participants had two consecutive negative NP/OP PCR tests, healthcare professional clearance, or symptom resolution. The assay was immunoSEQ multiplex PCR, and TCRdb's table has in-frame clones only and misses some. The sample yields a few hundred thousand clones, roughly 88% seen once. The data are from a study of blood T cell repertoires in COVID-19. At the level of the study: The United States, Italy and Spain supplied acute and convalescent COVID-19 samples. PBMCs, B-cell-depleted T cells, or T cells provided the cDNA or gDNA that made up the material.

The CDR3 totals 12 residues. Trimming took off 6 bases at V and 2 bases at J, with 6 bases between the two ends. The germline CDR1 and CDR2 sequences are SNHLY and FYNNEI. The source of this sequence is a middle-aged woman who had recovered from COVID-19. The gene calls are TRBV2 and TRBJ2-3; D not certain. Sequenced sample: PBMCs or T cells enriched from blood (not recorded which). CDR3 bases: TGTGCCAGCAGAGAGTACACAGATACGCAGTATTTT. Translated: CASREYTDTQYF.